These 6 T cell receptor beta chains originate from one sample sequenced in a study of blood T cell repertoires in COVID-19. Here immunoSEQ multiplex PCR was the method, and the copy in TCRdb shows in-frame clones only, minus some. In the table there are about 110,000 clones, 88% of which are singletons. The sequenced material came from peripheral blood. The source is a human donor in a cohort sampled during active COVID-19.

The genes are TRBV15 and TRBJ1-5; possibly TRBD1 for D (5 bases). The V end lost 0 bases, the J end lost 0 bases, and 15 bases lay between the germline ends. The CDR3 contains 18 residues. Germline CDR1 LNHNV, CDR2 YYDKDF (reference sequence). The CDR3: CATSRDVGGWDSNQPQHF. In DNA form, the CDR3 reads TGTGCCACCAGCAGAGATGTCGGGGGGTGGGATAGCAATCAGCCCCAGCATTTT.

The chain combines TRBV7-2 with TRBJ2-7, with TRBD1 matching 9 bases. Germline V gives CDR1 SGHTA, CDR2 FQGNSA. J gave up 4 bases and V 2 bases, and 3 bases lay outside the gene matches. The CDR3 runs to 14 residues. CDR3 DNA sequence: TGTGCCAGCAGCTTAATACAGGGGGCTTACGAGCAGTACTTC. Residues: CASSLIQGAYEQYF.

CDR3 bases: TGTGCCAGCAGTTCCATCCTAGGGGCGCACAATGAGCAGTTCTTC. Translation: CASSSILGAHNEQFF. V and J are TRBV6-6 and TRBJ2-1; TRBD1 might be the D (5 bases). V lost 4 bases and J lost 5, with 15 bases in between. The CDR3 consists of 15 residues. The V gene's germline CDR1 is MNHNY and CDR2 SVGAGI (reference sequence).

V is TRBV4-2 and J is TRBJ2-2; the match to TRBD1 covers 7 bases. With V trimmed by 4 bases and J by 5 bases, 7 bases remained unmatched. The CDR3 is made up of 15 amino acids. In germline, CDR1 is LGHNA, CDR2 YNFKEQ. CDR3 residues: CASSLGQAGTGELFF. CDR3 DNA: TGTGCCAGCAGCCTCGGACAGGCAGGTACCGGGGAGCTGTTTTTT.

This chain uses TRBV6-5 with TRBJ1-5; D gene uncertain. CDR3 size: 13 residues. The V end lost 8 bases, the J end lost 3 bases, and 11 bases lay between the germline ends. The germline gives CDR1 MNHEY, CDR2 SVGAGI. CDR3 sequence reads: CASGRSFNQPQHF. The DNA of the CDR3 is TGTGCCAGCGGCCGATCGTTCAATCAGCCCCAGCATTTT.

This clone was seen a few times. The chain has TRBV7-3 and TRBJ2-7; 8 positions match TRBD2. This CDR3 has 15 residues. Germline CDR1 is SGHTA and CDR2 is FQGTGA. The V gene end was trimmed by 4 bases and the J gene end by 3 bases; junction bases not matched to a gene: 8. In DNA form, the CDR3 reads TGTGCCAGCAGCTCAACCGGGGGACTAGACTACGAGCAGTACTTC. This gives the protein CASSSTGGLDYEQYF. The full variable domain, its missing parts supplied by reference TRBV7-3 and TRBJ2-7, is GAGVSQTPSNKVTEKGKYVELRCDPISGHTALYWYRQSLGQGPEFLIYFQGTGAADDSGLPNDRFFAVRPEGSVSTLKIQRTERGDSAVYLCASSSTGGLDYEQYFGPGTRLTVT.